These 26 T cell receptor beta chains originate from one sample sequenced in a study of shared clonotypes between healthy human individuals. Using immunoSEQ multiplex PCR, the repertoire was profiled, and TCRdb retains in-frame clones only, with some absent. The sample has approximately 2,200,000 clones, approximately 94% seen once; the top ten hold about 1.8%. The naive CD8 population came from CD45RO-negative cells selected for CCR7, without terminally differentiated effector memory CD45RA+ cells. The sequencing sample was made of naive CD8+ T cells from PBMCs. These receptors were collected from a man aged 18 to 29 in good health. Some clones in this sample may be carry-over from other donors' samples.

This clone was picked up one time. This chain uses TRBV28 with TRBJ1-2, with 7 bases aligning to TRBD1. CDR1 and CDR2 from the germline V gene are MDHEN and SYDVKM. This CDR3 is 15 amino acids long. J gave up 5 bases and V 5 bases, and 11 bases lay outside the gene matches. CDR3 amino acids: CASSLSGTVQYGYTF. In nucleotides, the CDR3 is TGTGCCAGCAGTCTCTCCGGGACAGTGCAGTATGGCTACACCTTC.

The genes are TRBV2 and TRBJ1-4; D call uncertain. CDR1 is SNHLY, CDR2 FYNNEI, per germline. CDR3 length: 14 amino acids. Trimming removed 4 bases from V and 8 bases from J, with 14 bases in between. The CDR3: CASSAVREREKLFF. The CDR3 nucleotides read TGTGCCAGCAGTGCGGTCCGCGAGAGAGAAAAACTGTTTTTT.

The chain has TRBV6-5 and TRBJ2-1, with 9 bases fitting TRBD1. The V segment lost 6 bases and the J segment 7 bases; nucleotides outside the gene matches: 4. This CDR3 has 13 residues. Germline V gene lookup returns CDR1 MNHEY and CDR2 SVGAGI. The CDR3 loop is CASSAGQGNEQFF. CDR3 DNA: TGTGCCAGCAGCGCCGGACAGGGGAATGAGCAGTTCTTC.

The rearrangement joins TRBV7-9 to TRBJ2-5; D not resolved. The V gene lost 0 bases and the J gene lost 2 bases, with 7 bases spanning the gap. Germline V CDR1 and CDR2: SEHNR, FQNEAQ (reference sequence). CDR3 length: 14 residues. CDR3 amino acids: CASSLATQQETQYF. In nucleotides, the CDR3 is TGTGCCAGCAGCTTAGCGACCCAGCAAGAGACCCAGTACTTC.

The chain couples TRBV28 to TRBJ2-3, with a tentative D call TRBD2 (5 bases). Germline V gene sequence: CDR1 MDHEN, CDR2 SYDVKM. CDR3 length equals 15 residues. Trimming pared 2 bases from V and 2 bases from J, leaving 11 bases between. CDR3 sequence: CASSLRREPTDTQYF. The CDR3 region has the DNA TGTGCCAGCAGTTTAAGACGGGAACCCACAGATACGCAGTATTTT.

The chain carries TRBV4-3 and TRBJ2-7; 7 nucleotides line up with TRBD1. Germline V lookup: CDR1 LGHNA, CDR2 YSLEER. The CDR3 is 16 amino acids. Losses at the gene ends were 1 base for V and 5 bases for J; bases not matched to a gene: 11. CDR3 amino acids: CASSQVWDSPLHEQYF. CDR3 in DNA: TGCGCCAGCAGCCAAGTTTGGGACAGCCCTCTCCACGAGCAGTACTTC.

This chain links TRBV5-4 with TRBJ2-4; maybe TRBD2 (6 bases). Germline-derived CDR1 and CDR2 are SGHNT and YYREEE (reference sequence). V lost 4 bases and J 0 bases, leaving 11 bases between the germline ends. There are 15 residues in the CDR3. CDR3 in amino acids: CASSHQAGAKNIQYF. DNA of the CDR3: TGTGCCAGCAGCCACCAAGCGGGAGCCAAAAACATTCAGTACTTC.

The chain employs TRBV15 and TRBJ2-1, with D possibly TRBD2 on 5 matching bases. Germline V gene sequence: CDR1 LNHNV, CDR2 YYDKDF (reference sequence). This CDR3 has 16 residues. The germline V and J ends were trimmed by 0 bases and 4 bases, with 13 bases remaining between them. The CDR3: CATSRDRASLYNEQFF. The DNA for the CDR3 is TGTGCCACCAGCAGAGATCGGGCTAGCCTATACAATGAGCAGTTCTTC.

This chain links TRBV30 with TRBJ2-7; D gene ambiguous. Trimming stripped 3 bases from V and 2 bases from J, with 8 bases between. Germline V gene sequence: CDR1 GTSNPN, CDR2 SVGIG (reference sequence). CDR3 length: 12 residues. The CDR3 here is CAWSYGTYEQYF. Here the CDR3 DNA reads TGTGCCTGGAGCTACGGAACCTACGAGCAGTACTTC.

The genes are TRBV14 and TRBJ1-1; possible D gene TRBD1, 6 bases. The CDR3 sequence is 15 residues long. The germline CDR1 and CDR2 sequences are SGHDN and FVKESK. Trimming shortened V by 4 bases and J by 0 bases, and 12 bases separated the two germline ends. As DNA, the CDR3 is TGTGCCAGCAGCCCCTTCGGGGGCATGAACACTGAAGCTTTCTTT. It yields the protein CASSPFGGMNTEAFF.

This chain links TRBV7-6 with TRBJ2-1, with D possibly matching TRBD1 (6 bases). The CDR3 totals 16 residues. Germline CDR1 and CDR2: SGHVS and FNYEAQ. The V and J ends lost 4 bases and 0 bases respectively, with 13 bases between them. The CDR3, as DNA: TGTGCCAGCAGCTCCCGGACAGAGAGCTCCTACAATGAGCAGTTCTTC. Translation: CASSSRTESSYNEQFF.

The chain has TRBV6-1 and TRBJ1-5, with no clear D. Germline values: CDR1 MNHNS, CDR2 SASEGT. The CDR3 loop spans 14 amino acids. The V gene lost 6 bases and the J gene lost 5 bases, with 14 bases spanning the gap. The CDR3 loop is CASRPALVHQPQHF. CDR3 nucleotides: TGTGCCAGCAGGCCAGCGCTTGTACATCAGCCCCAGCATTTT.

On this clone itself: This sample includes further DNA sequences coding for the same CDR3. The chain carries TRBV5-4 and TRBJ2-5; the D gene is possibly TRBD2 (5 bases). The CDR3 spans 13 residues. V lost 0 bases and J 5 bases, leaving 8 bases between the germline ends. CDR1 is SGHNT, CDR2 YYREEE, per germline (reference sequence). CDR3 sequence: CASSLGRGETQYF. In DNA, the CDR3 is TGTGCCAGCAGCTTGGGTCGCGGGGAGACCCAGTACTTC.

On this clone itself: The sample contains more than one DNA sequence encoding this CDR3. The chain employs TRBV7-9 and TRBJ2-5; no reliable D call. The CDR3 extends over 13 amino acids. V was cut by 4 bases and J by 4 bases, with 10 bases left in between. CDR1 and CDR2 (germline): SEHNR, FQNEAQ (reference sequence). The CDR3 loop is CASSSGLLETQYF. The CDR3, as DNA: TGTGCCAGCAGCTCGGGTCTACTAGAGACCCAGTACTTC.

J is TRBJ1-2 and V is TRBV9, with TRBD1 matching over 8 bases. The V segment lost 3 bases and the J segment 0 bases; nucleotides outside the gene matches: 7. CDR3 length equals 16 residues. CDR1 SGDLS and CDR2 YYNGEE come from the germline V gene. The CDR3 reads CASSAPDRGTNYGYTF. DNA for the CDR3: TGTGCCAGCAGCGCCCCAGACAGGGGAACTAACTATGGCTACACCTTC.

A few counts support this clone. J is TRBJ2-1 and V is TRBV9; 12 positions agree with TRBD2. Germline trimming cut 0 bases from V and 7 bases from J; bases unmatched to any gene: 2. There are 15 residues in the CDR3. Looked up from germline, CDR1 is SGDLS and CDR2 is YYNGEE. In nucleotides, the CDR3 is TGTGCCAGCAGCGTAGAAGGGACTAGCGGGAATGAGCAGTTCTTC. Translation gives CASSVEGTSGNEQFF.

CDR3 DNA: TGTGCCAGTAGTCCGTGGGGCGGGAGACAGTTCTTC. Its protein is CASSPWGGRQFF. The chain couples TRBV19 to TRBJ2-1, with 7 bases lining up with TRBD2. V dropped 5 bases and J dropped 13; count of bases not matched to a gene: 8. The CDR3 has 12 residues. In germline, CDR1 is LNHDA, CDR2 SQIVND (reference sequence).

The chain joins TRBV9 to TRBJ2-7; TRBD1 matches 7 bases. Germline assignment: CDR1 SGDLS and CDR2 YYNGEE. This CDR3 is 15 amino acids long. Losses at the gene ends were 1 base for V and 5 bases for J; bases not matched to a gene: 9. The chain's CDR3 is CASSVTNRGYDEQYF. In DNA, the CDR3 is TGTGCCAGCAGCGTAACCAACAGGGGCTACGACGAGCAGTACTTC.

This clone was found once. The V gene is TRBV4-1, the J gene TRBJ1-5, with D possibly TRBD1 on 6 matching bases. The CDR3 extends over 17 amino acids. CDR1 MGHRA and CDR2 YSYEKL come from the germline V gene. The germline V and J ends were trimmed by 4 bases and 4 bases, with 20 bases remaining between them. The CDR3 coding sequence is TGCGCCAGCAGCCCCGTCGGACAGCTCGATATTAATCAGCCCCAGCATTTT. Translation: CASSPVGQLDINQPQHF.

V gene TRBV25-1 combines with J gene TRBJ1-6; D gene unclear. Germline-derived CDR1 and CDR2 are MGHDK and SYGVNS. Trimming pared 6 bases from V and 9 bases from J, leaving 12 bases between. The length of the CDR3 is 13 residues. CDR3: CASSLTLGSPLHF. CDR3 DNA sequence: TGTGCCAGCAGCCTCACCCTGGGTTCACCCCTCCACTTT.

The chain has TRBV27 and TRBJ2-1; D is uncertain. V was pared by 5 bases and J by 0 bases, with 8 bases between. Germline V CDR1 and CDR2: MNHEY, SMNVEV (reference sequence). This CDR3 has 14 amino acids. The CDR3 DNA reads TGTGCCAGCAGTCCTGCTAGCTCCTACAATGAGCAGTTCTTC. Its protein product is CASSPASSYNEQFF.

The rearrangement links TRBV7-2 to TRBJ2-7; the D is unclear. Trimming took 2 bases from V and 2 from J, leaving 19 bases between them. The CDR3 is 17 residues long. Germline-derived CDR1 and CDR2 are SGHTA and FQGNSA. CDR3: CASSLKSLLRAPYEQYF. DNA for the CDR3: TGTGCCAGCAGCTTAAAGAGTCTGCTCCGGGCCCCCTACGAGCAGTACTTC.

The rearrangement joins TRBV10-1 to TRBJ1-2; 8 bases match TRBD1. From germline, CDR1 is WNHNN and CDR2 SYGVQD (reference sequence). Germline trimming cut 0 bases from V and 8 bases from J; bases unmatched to any gene: 23. The CDR3 sequence is 20 residues long. The CDR3 loop reads CASSESGGGQGTLGAGGYTF. The CDR3, as DNA: TGCGCCAGCAGTGAGTCAGGTGGAGGACAGGGAACGTTAGGAGCGGGCGGCTACACCTTC.

This clone was detected only once. This sequence joins TRBV5-4 and TRBJ2-3; 7 bases are a match to TRBD2. V lost 4 bases to trimming and J lost 3 bases; unmatched junction nucleotides: 11. There are 16 residues in the CDR3. Germline loops: CDR1 SGHNT, CDR2 YYREEE (reference sequence). The CDR3 bases are TGTGCCAGCAGCCCGGGGGAGGGCGGGAGAACAGATACGCAGTATTTT. Its translation: CASSPGEGGRTDTQYF.

The rearrangement uses TRBV27 and TRBJ1-1, with 10 bases aligning to TRBD1. This CDR3 contains 18 residues. V lost 1 base, J lost 0 bases, and 8 bases stayed unmatched. The germline CDR1 and CDR2 sequences are MNHEY and SMNVEV (reference sequence). CDR3 in DNA: TGTGCCAGCAGTTTATTGGGGACAGGGGTGACAATGAACACTGAAGCTTTCTTT. This encodes CASSLLGTGVTMNTEAFF.

Concerning this clone itself: This sample also contains other DNA sequences that code for the same CDR3. V usage is TRBV7-6 and J usage is TRBJ2-1; 9 bases line up with TRBD1. Germline CDR1 is SGHVS and CDR2 is FNYEAQ. The length of the CDR3 is 13 residues. J gave up 4 bases and V 8 bases, and 3 bases lay outside the gene matches. The CDR3 region has the DNA TGTGCCAGCCGAGACAGGGGGTACAATGAGCAGTTCTTC. This codes for CASRDRGYNEQFF.